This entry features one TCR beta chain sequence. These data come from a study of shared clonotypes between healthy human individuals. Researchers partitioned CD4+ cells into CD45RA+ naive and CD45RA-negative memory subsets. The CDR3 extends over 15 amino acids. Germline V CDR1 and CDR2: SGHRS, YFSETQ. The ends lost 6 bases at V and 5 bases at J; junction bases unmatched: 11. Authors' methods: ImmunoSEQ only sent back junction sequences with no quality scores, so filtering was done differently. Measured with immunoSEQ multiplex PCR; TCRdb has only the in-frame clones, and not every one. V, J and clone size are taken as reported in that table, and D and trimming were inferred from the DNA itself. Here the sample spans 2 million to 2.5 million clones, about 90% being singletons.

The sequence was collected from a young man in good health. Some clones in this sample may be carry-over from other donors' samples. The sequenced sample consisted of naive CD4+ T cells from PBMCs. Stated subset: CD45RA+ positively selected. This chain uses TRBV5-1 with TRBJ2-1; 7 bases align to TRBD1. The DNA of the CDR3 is TGCGCCAGCACCCCACCTGGACAGGTCCACAATGAGCAGTTCTTC. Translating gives CASTPPGQVHNEQFF.